This passage covers 16 T cell receptor delta chains from one sample sequenced in a study of gamma-delta chains in newborns, infants, children. TCRdb ran CATT on the reads. The sample consists of under 7,000 delta-chain clones, approximately 11% of them appearing once. What was sequenced was blood. The receptors here all came from a child who was a newborn, infant or young child, either healthy, febrile or measles-vaccinated (not recorded which).

This clone was detected a few times. This sequence may be a read error, since a much larger clone differs from it by one base. The chain uses TRDV2 and TRDJ3, with 11 positions matching TRDD3. No J gene was available from TCRdb, and it was assigned here by a germline match of the DNA. The CDR3 has 18 amino acids. Per the germline V gene, CDR1 is GEAIGNYY and CDR2 is EKD. The chain's CDR3 is CACDILGDSSWDTRKMFF. The CDR3 region has the DNA TGTGCCTGTGACATACTGGGGGATAGCTCCTGGGACACCCGAAAGATGTTTTTC.

In this sample, this clone is medium-sized. This sample includes further DNA sequences coding for the same CDR3. This rearrangement joins TRDV2 to TRDJ1; 12 bases match TRDD3. The V gene's germline CDR1 is GEAIGNYY and CDR2 EKD. The J segment lost 1 base and the V segment lost 1 base, leaving 6 bases of the junction unmatched. This CDR3 is 17 amino acids long. This chain's CDR3 is CACDTLTGGYSTDKLIF. CDR3 DNA sequence: TGTGCCTGTGACACTCTTACTGGGGGATACAGCACCGATAAACTCATCTTT.

As for this clone: With only one base between it and a far larger clone, this is likely a read error. This chain links TRDV2 with TRDJ1; the match to TRDD3 covers 10 bases. Germline lookup yields CDR1 GEAIGNYY and CDR2 EKD. The CDR3 totals 20 residues. The chain's CDR3 is CACVTLFTGGSPSYTDKLIF. The CDR3 coding sequence is TGTGCCTGTGTCACCTTATTTACTGGGGGATCCCCATCGTACACCGATAAACTCATCTTT.

This clone was seen a few times. CDR3 coding DNA: TGTGCCCTTTCCTACGGAGGGGATCTTTCGGTTGTCTCCGATAAACTCATCTTT. Its translation: CALSYGGDLSVVSDKLIF. The gene calls are TRDV3 and TRDJ1; D may be TRDD2 (7 bases). V dropped 5 bases and J dropped 3 bases, with 31 bases sitting between them. The CDR3 contains 18 residues. The germline gives CDR1 TVYSNPD, CDR2 GDNSRS (reference sequence).

This clone is medium-sized by share. The same CDR3 can be traced to other DNA sequences in this sample. The gene calls are TRDV2 and TRDJ2; 11 bases are shared with TRDD3. The CDR3 contains 14 residues. Trimming removed 3 bases from V and 9 bases from J; junction bases left unmatched: 5. Germline V CDR1 and CDR2: GEAIGNYY, EKD. The CDR3 coding sequence is TGTGCCTGTGACTCCTTACTGGGGGATACACAACTCTTCTTT. As protein: CACDSLLGDTQLFF.

Details on this clone: This may be a read error: a much more frequent sequence differs by one nucleotide. In the same sample, other DNA sequences code for this CDR3. The chain joins TRDV2 to TRDJ1; 10 bases agree with TRDD3. The CDR3 is made up of 18 amino acids. Germline CDR1 is GEAIGNYY and CDR2 is EKD. CDR3 nucleotides: TGTGCCTGTGACACCGTGGGTCTGGGGGATAGGGGAGCCGACAAACTCATCTTT. Translated: CACDTVGLGDRGADKLIF.

A word on this clone: A much larger clone sits a single nucleotide away, making a read error possible. The chain joins TRDV2 to TRDJ1, with a tentative D call TRDD3 (5 bases). No J gene was available from TCRdb, and it was assigned here by a germline match of the DNA. The CDR3 covers 17 residues. With 3 bases removed from V and 5 bases from J, the gap between germline ends came to 24 bases. Germline V gene data show CDR1 as GEAIGNYY and CDR2 as EKD. The chain's CDR3 is CACDFIITGRREDKLIF. The CDR3 DNA reads TGTGCCTGTGACTTCATTATTACTGGACGTCGTGAGGATAAACTCATCTTT.

Comment on this clone: The sample carries other DNA sequences with the same CDR3. V and J are TRDV2 and TRDJ1; no firm D call. The CDR3 has 14 residues. Trimming left V 0 bases short and J 3 bases short, with 10 bases between. CDR1 and CDR2 from the germline V gene are GEAIGNYY and EKD. CDR3 sequence: CACDTLGEADKLIF. CDR3 in DNA: TGTGCCTGTGACACCTTGGGAGAGGCCGATAAACTCATCTTT.

By sample fraction, this clone is medium-sized. The chain joins TRDV2 to TRDJ1, with 13 nucleotides matching TRDD3. This CDR3 comprises 17 residues. After removal of 0 bases from V and 3 bases from J, the junction contained 6 bases not matched to a gene. Germline values: CDR1 GEAIGNYY, CDR2 EKD. This CDR3 is CACDTLVLGDTSDKLIF. Here the CDR3 DNA reads TGTGCCTGTGACACCCTGGTACTGGGGGATACGTCCGATAAACTCATCTTT.

CDR3 DNA: TGTGCCTGCACACCGTTACTGGGGGACACCGATAAACTCATCTTT. This encodes CACTPLLGDTDKLIF. The rearrangement links TRDV2 to TRDJ1; TRDD3 matches at 8 bases. This CDR3 comprises 15 residues. The trim removed 7 bases at V and 0 bases at J, leaving 9 bases unmatched. Germline CDR1 reads GEAIGNYY; CDR2 reads EKD.

This clone qualifies as medium-sized. The chain has TRDV2 and TRDJ1, with 10 nucleotides matching TRDD3. V trimming: 1 base; J trimming: 1 base; junction bases outside the gene matches: 2. CDR3 length equals 15 residues. CDR1 is GEAIGNYY and CDR2 is EKD in the germline V gene. The CDR3 loop reads CACDTWGIPTDKLIF. In nucleotides, the CDR3 is TGTGCCTGTGACACTTGGGGGATACCCACCGATAAACTCATCTTT.

No V gene was called, and the J gene is TRDJ1; the tabulated D call, TRDD3, remains unverified against the DNA. The CDR3 runs to 21 residues. The CDR3 loop is CACDTVSLGDTPSIHTDKLIF. The CDR3 DNA reads TGTGCCTGTGACACCGTTAGTCTGGGTGATACCCCTTCGATCCACACCGATAAACTCATCTTT.

The sample holds a few counts of this clone. A read error likely explains this, since a far larger clone differs by one base. Other DNA sequences in the sample encode the same CDR3. V usage is TRDV2 and J usage is TRDJ1, with D perhaps matching TRDD3 (6 bases). Germline V lookup: CDR1 GEAIGNYY, CDR2 EKD. The CDR3 has 20 residues. The V gene lost 0 bases and the J gene lost 2 bases, with 27 bases spanning the gap. CDR3 residues: CACDTIGAPLGAVGTDKLIF. As DNA, the CDR3 is TGTGCCTGTGACACCATAGGAGCCCCACTGGGAGCCGTTGGGACCGATAAACTCATCTTT.

This CDR3 is CACDAYWGIRTTDKLIF. CDR3 DNA: TGTGCCTGTGACGCTTACTGGGGGATACGTACCACCGATAAACTCATCTTT. V usage is TRDV2 and J usage is TRDJ1, with 13 bases matching TRDD3. The CDR3 runs to 17 residues. Germline-derived CDR1 and CDR2 are GEAIGNYY and EKD. V was pared by 3 bases and J by 1 base, with 7 bases of the junction left unmatched.

This clone was seen only a few times. One end of the junction is discordant with germline, which a read error may explain. This chain links TRDV2 with TRDJ2; 10 nucleotides line up with TRDD3. CDR1 is GEAIGNYY and CDR2 is EKD in the germline V gene. The CDR3 covers 14 residues. The CDR3 protein is CACGTWGITAQLFF. The CDR3 nucleotides are TGTGCCTGTGGCACCTGGGGGATAACAGCACAACTCTTCTTT.

CDR3 nucleotides: TGTGCCTGTGACACCGTTACTCAGCACACCGATAAACTCATCTTT. It encodes CACDTVTQHTDKLIF. The V and J genes are TRDV2 and TRDJ1; D unclear. This CDR3 has 15 residues. Trimming removed 0 bases at V and 0 bases at J, with 10 bases between. In germline, CDR1 is GEAIGNYY, CDR2 EKD.